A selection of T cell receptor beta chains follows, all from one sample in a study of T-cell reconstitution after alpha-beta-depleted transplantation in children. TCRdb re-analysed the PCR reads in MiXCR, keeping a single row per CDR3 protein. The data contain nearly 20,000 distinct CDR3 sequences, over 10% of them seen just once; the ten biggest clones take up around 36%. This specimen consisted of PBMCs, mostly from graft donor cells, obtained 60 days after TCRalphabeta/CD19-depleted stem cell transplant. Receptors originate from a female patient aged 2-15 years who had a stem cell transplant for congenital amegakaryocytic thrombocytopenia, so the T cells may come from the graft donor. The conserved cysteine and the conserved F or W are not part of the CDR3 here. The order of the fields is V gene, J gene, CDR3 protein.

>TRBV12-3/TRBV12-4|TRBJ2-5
ASSFAGAETQY
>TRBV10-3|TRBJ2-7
ATSSTYEQY
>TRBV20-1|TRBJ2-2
SARDPRQGAGELF
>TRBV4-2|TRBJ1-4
ASSQAAGVHEKLF
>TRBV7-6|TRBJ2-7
ASSSSGGAREQY
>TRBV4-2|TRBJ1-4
ASSQTGTGSCRPKNCF
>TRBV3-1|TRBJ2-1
ASSPSHIAYNEQF
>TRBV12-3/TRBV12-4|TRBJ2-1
ASSSSHNEQF
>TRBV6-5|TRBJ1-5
ASSYRRGQPQH
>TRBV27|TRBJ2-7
ASRRLASYEQY
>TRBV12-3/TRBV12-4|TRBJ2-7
ASNQPGLVSEQY
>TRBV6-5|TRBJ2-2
ASSYLAGADGELF
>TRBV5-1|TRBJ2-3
ASSLDGSRGGTDTQY
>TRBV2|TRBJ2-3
ASSETSGRDTQY
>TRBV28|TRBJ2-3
ASSRDRGITDTQY
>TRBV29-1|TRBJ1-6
SVEDLH
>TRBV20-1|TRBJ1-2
SAEQVNYGYT
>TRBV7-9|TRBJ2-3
ASSLAVGASDTQY
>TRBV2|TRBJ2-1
ASMYASRSGRYNEQF
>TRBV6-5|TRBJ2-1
ASTLEGGPNEQF
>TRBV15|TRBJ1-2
ATSRDRLAYGYT
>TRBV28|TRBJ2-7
ASSLYLKIGDRADYEQY
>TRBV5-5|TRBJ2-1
ASSLARLAGTYNEQF
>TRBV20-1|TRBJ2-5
WARDFRRERAWYQETQY
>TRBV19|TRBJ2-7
ASSIGLAYEQY
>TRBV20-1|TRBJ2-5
SARTGGKETQY
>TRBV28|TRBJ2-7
ASSVSYEQY
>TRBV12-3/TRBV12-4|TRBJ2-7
ASSQRGLYEQY
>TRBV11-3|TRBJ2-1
ASSLDPSGGNEQF
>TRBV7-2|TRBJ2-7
ASSLLSGKTYEQY
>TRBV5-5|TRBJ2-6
ASSLMGTDQSGANVLT
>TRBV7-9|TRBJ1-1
ASSSTTGGLTEAF
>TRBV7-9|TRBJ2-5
ASSLIETQY
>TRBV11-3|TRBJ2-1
ASSLDSGSYNEQF
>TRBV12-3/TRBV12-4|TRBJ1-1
ASSLGQGGTEAF
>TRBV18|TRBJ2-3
ASSPPSSGSDTQY
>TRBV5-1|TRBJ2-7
ASSWGQGISEQY